This entry is about one T cell receptor (beta chain). Its antigen is unidentified. The V gene end was trimmed by 6 bases and the J gene end by 9 bases; junction bases not matched to a gene: 7. CDR3 length: 14 residues. Germline V lookup: CDR1 SNHLY, CDR2 FYNNEI. This sample is drawn from a study of identical twins. Carrying unique molecular identifiers, the cDNA also gained a universal primer site through template switching. TCRdb processed the 5' RACE reads anew with MiXCR; each CDR3 protein has one entry. The sample shows just under 650,000 distinct CDR3 sequences, roughly 7.2% of them seen only once. General observations from the study: While abundant cord blood beta clonotypes carried fewer insertions, memory repertoires showed no such pattern.

These records were also assigned to another study, of yellow fever vaccine responses in identical twins.

J is TRBJ2-1 and V is TRBV2; 11 nucleotides line up with TRBD2. This TCR was recovered from a woman aged 18-30 years in good health. Sequenced material: PBMCs. CDR3 region: CASRLAGEVGEQFF. The CDR3 DNA reads as TGTGCCAGCAGACTAGCGGGAGAAGTGGGTGAGCAGTTCTTC.